This TCR beta chain stems from a study of blood T cell repertoires in COVID-19. Study-level information: From the United States, Italy and Spain came samples of acute and convalescent COVID-19.

Trimming cost V 1 base and J 2 bases, with 12 bases left between them. This CDR3 is built from 16 residues. Per the germline V gene, CDR1 is SGHTA and CDR2 is FQGNSA. In the study's own analysis: Counts of nucleated cells, estimated from reference gene primer amplification, were obtained. Only in-frame clones appear in the TCRdb table, and some are missing; sequencing was by immunoSEQ multiplex PCR. The DNA was the basis for D and trimming; V, J and clone size are from that table. The sample yields a few hundred thousand clones, nearly 90% seen once. The specimen sequenced was peripheral blood. The receptor was isolated from a woman aged 40 to 49 who had recovered from COVID-19. The chain is built from TRBV7-2 and TRBJ1-3, with D perhaps TRBD1 (5 bases). CDR3 loop: CASSLEVSRAGNTIYF. In DNA form, the CDR3 reads TGTGCCAGCAGCTTAGAGGTATCCAGGGCTGGAAACACCATATATTTT.